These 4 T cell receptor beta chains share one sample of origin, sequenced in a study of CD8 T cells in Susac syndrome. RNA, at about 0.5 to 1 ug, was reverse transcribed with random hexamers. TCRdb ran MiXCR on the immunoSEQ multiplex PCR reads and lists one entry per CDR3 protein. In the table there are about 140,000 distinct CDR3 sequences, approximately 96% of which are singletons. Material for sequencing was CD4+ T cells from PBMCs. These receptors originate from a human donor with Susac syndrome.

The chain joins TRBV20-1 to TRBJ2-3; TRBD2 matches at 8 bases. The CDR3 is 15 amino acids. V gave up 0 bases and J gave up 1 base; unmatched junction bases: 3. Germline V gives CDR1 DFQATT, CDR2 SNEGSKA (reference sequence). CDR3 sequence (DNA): TGCAGTGCTAGAGATACTAGCGGAGGCACAGATACGCAGTATTTT. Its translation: CSARDTSGGTDTQYF.

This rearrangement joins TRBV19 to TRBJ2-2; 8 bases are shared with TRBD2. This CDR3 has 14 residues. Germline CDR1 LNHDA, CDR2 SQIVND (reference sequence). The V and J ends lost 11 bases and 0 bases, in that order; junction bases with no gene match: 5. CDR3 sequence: CAARGVANTGELFF. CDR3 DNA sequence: TGTGCCGCGCGGGGGGTCGCGAACACCGGGGAGCTGTTTTTT.

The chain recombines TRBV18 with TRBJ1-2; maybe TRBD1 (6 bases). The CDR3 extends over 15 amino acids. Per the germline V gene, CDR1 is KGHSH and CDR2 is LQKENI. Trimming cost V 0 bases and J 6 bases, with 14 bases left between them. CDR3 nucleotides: TGTGCCAGCTCACCACCGGGGCAAGGGACACATGGCTACACCTTC. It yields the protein CASSPPGQGTHGYTF.

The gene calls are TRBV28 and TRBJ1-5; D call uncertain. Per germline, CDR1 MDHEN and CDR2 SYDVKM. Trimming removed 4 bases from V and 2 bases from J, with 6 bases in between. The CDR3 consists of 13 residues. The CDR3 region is CASSSPGNQPQHF. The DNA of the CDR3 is TGTGCCAGCAGTTCCCCGGGCAATCAGCCCCAGCATTTT.